This T cell receptor (beta chain) was sequenced for a study of glioma-infiltrating T cells. Study results and caveats: Only very few CDR3 sequences appeared in both tissue and blood. Non-neoplastic patients had below-expected tissue-blood divergence, while all gliomas exceeded expectation.

TCR alpha and beta CDR3 regions were amplified from RNA using iRepertoire nested multiplex PCR. One-step reverse transcription and amplification started from roughly 100-400 ng of tissue mRNA or PBMC total RNA. TCRdb re-analysed the multiplex PCR reads in MiXCR, keeping a single row per CDR3 protein. The sample records 150,000 to 200,000 distinct CDR3 sequences, over 30% being singletons. CDR1 is MNHEY, CDR2 SVGAGI, per germline. The ends lost 5 bases at V and 7 bases at J; junction bases unmatched: 7. The CDR3 sequence is 14 residues long. About this clonotype itself: Its target is not known.

The chain carries TRBV6-5 and TRBJ2-4; 8 nucleotides line up with TRBD1. The TCR was taken from a human donor with low-grade glioma or glioblastoma, undergoing nonglioma brain surgery, or in good health (not recorded which). The material sequenced was glioma tissue, nonneoplastic brain tissue, or PBMCs (not recorded which). The CDR3 loop reads CASSHRQGNNIQYF. The DNA for the CDR3 is TGTGCCAGCAGTCACCGACAGGGGAACAACATTCAGTACTTC.